The clone carrying this TCR beta chain showed up just a few times. Antigen specificity is unknown. This entry belongs to a study of T-cell memory formation after mild COVID-19. The overall study: In these data, TCR clusters were largely donor specific. General study points: Of the contracting clones, CD4+ ones lay mainly in CM and EM, and CD8+ ones in EMRA.

Using constant-segment primers, 5'RACE produced TCR alpha and TCR beta cDNA libraries carrying sample barcodes and UMIs. TCRdb reanalysed the 5' RACE reads using MiXCR and keeps one entry per CDR3 protein. The sample carries 550,000 to 700,000 distinct CDR3 sequences, over 15% recorded once. The source of this sequence is an adult woman who had mild COVID-19 (a few samples of this study predate the infection). Cell type and time point are not known. The sequencing input was PBMCs or a T cell subset sorted from them (not recorded which).

The CDR3 DNA sequence: TGTGCCAGCAGCTTAAGTTATGAGGGGGGTAAGTTCTTC. Translation gives CASSLSYEGGKFF. The chain employs TRBV7-3 and TRBJ2-1, with D tentatively TRBD1 or TRBD2 (6 bases each). The CDR3 spans 13 residues. Deletions cut 1 base from V and 14 bases from J, with 15 bases between. Per germline, CDR1 SGHTA and CDR2 FQGTGA.